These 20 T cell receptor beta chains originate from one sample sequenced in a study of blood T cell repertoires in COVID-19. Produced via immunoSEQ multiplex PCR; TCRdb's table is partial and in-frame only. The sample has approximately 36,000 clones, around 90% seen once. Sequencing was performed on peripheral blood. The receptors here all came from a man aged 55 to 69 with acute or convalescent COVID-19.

The CDR3 is CASSLGQDKNGYTF. CDR3 coding DNA: TGCGCCAGCAGCTTGGGACAGGACAAAAATGGCTACACCTTC. V usage is TRBV5-1 and J usage is TRBJ1-2; tentatively, D is TRBD1 (6 bases). V was pared by 0 bases and J by 6 bases, with 12 bases between. Per germline, CDR1 SGHRS and CDR2 YFSETQ. The CDR3 has 14 residues.

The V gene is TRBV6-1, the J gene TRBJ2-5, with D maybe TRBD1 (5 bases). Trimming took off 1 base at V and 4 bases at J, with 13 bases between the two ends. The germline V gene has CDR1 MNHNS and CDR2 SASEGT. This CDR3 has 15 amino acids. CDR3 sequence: CASSEDSRAGETQYF. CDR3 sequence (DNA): TGTGCCAGCAGTGAAGATTCCAGGGCCGGAGAGACCCAGTACTTC.

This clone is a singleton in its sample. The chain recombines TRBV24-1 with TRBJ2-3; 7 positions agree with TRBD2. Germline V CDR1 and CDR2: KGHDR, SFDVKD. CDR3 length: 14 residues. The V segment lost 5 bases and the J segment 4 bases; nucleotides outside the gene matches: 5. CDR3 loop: CATSAGRGPDTQYF. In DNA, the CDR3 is TGTGCCACCAGTGCTGGGAGGGGCCCAGATACGCAGTATTTT.

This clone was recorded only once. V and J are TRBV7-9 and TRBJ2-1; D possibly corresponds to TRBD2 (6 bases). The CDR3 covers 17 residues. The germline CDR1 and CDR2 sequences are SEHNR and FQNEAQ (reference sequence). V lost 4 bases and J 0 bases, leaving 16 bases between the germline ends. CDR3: CASSWPNTGVSYNEQFF. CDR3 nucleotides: TGTGCCAGCAGCTGGCCAAATACGGGAGTCTCCTACAATGAGCAGTTCTTC.

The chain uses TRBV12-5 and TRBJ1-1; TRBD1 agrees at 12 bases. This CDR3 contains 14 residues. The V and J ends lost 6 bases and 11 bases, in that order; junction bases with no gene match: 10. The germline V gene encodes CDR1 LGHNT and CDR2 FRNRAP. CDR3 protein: CASGLGTGGYLAFF. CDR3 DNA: TGTGCTAGTGGGCTGGGGACAGGGGGCTATTTGGCTTTCTTT. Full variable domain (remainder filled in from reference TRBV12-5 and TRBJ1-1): DARVTQTPRHKVTEMGQEVTMRCQPILGHNTVFWYRQTMMQGLELLAYFRNRAPLDDSGMPKDRFSAEMPDATLATLKIQPSEPRDSAVYFCASGLGTGGYLAFFGQGTRLTVV.

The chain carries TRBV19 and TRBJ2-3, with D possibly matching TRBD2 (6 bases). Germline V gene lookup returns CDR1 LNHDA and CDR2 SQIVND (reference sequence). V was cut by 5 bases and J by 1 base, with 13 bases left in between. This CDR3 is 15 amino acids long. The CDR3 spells CASSDSGYGTDTQYF. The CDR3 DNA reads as TGTGCCAGTAGTGACAGCGGGTACGGCACAGATACGCAGTATTTT.

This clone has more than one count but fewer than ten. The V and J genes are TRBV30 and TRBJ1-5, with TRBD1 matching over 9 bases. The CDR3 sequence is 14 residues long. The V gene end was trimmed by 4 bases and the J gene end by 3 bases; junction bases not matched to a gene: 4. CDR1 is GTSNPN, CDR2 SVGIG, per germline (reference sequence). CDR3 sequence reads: CAWTGTGLNQPQHF. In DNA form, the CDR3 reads TGTGCCTGGACCGGGACAGGGCTCAATCAGCCCCAGCATTTT.

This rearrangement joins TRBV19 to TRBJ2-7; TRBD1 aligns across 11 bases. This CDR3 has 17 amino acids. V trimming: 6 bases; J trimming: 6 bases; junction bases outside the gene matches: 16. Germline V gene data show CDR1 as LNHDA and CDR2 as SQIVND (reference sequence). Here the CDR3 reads CASRAPWTGGRSAEQYF. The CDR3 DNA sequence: TGTGCCAGTAGGGCCCCGTGGACAGGGGGCCGTTCTGCCGAGCAGTACTTC.

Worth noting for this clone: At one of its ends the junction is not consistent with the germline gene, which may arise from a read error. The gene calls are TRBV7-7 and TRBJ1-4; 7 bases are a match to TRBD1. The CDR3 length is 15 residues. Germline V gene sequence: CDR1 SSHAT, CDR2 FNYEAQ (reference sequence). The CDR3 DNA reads TGTGCTAGCAGTCGAATTAGGGGGCCCGGTGAAAAACTGTTTTTT. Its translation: CASSRIRGPGEKLFF.

CDR3 sequence (DNA): TGTGCCACCAGCAGAGTCGGGGGCTCTGGGGCCAACGTCCTGACTTTC. Translation: CATSRVGGSGANVLTF. This chain connects TRBV15 to TRBJ2-6, with D possibly matching TRBD2 (6 bases). This CDR3 is 16 amino acids long. CDR1 is LNHNV, CDR2 YYDKDF, per germline (reference sequence). The V and J ends lost 1 base and 0 bases respectively, with 7 bases between them.

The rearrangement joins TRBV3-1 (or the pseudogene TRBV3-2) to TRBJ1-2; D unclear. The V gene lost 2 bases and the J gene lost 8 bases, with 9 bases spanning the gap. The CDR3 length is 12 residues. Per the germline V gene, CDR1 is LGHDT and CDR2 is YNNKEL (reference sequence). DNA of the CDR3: TGTGCCAGCAGCCAAAGTACGGGGGGCTACACCTTC. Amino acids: CASSQSTGGYTF.

CDR3 region: CAWSTGGRLPLHF. CDR3 nucleotide sequence: TGTGCCTGGAGTACAGGGGGGCGCTTACCCCTCCACTTT. The genes are TRBV30 and TRBJ1-6, with 8 bases aligning to TRBD1. J gave up 12 bases and V 2 bases, and 6 bases lay outside the gene matches. The CDR3 length is 13 residues. The germline CDR1 and CDR2 sequences are GTSNPN and SVGIG (reference sequence).

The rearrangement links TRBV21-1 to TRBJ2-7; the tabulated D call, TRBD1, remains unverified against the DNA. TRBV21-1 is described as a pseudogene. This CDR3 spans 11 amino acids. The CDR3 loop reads CASSTEYEQYV. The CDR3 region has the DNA TGTGCCAGCAGCACAGAATACGAGCAGTACGTC.

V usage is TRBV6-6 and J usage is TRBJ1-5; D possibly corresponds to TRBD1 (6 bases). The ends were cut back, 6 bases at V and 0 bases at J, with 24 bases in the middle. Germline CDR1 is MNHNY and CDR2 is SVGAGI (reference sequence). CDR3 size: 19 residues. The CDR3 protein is CASSSSRQGQRYSNQPQHF. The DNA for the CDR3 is TGTGCCAGCAGCTCCTCCCGGCAGGGACAACGTTATAGCAATCAGCCCCAGCATTTT.

The CDR3 region is CASSTPGGLGIQYF. CDR3 nucleotide sequence: TGTGCCAGTAGTACCCCAGGGGGTTTGGGCATTCAGTACTTC. The chain combines TRBV19 with TRBJ2-4, with 7 bases that match TRBD1. The germline V gene encodes CDR1 LNHDA and CDR2 SQIVND (reference sequence). The CDR3 is 14 amino acids. Trimming removed 4 bases from V and 9 bases from J; junction bases left unmatched: 9.

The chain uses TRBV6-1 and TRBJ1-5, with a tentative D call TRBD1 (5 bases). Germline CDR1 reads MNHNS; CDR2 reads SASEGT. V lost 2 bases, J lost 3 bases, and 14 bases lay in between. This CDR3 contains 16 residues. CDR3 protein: CASSERRGNNNQPQHF. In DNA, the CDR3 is TGTGCCAGCAGTGAAAGGCGGGGGAATAACAATCAGCCCCAGCATTTT.

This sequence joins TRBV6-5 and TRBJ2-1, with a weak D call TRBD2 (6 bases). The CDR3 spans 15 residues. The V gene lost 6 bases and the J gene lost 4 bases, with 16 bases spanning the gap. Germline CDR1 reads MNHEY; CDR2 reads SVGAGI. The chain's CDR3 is CASSLIPAGYNEQFF. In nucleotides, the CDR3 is TGTGCCAGCAGCCTGATTCCCGCGGGGTACAATGAGCAGTTCTTC.

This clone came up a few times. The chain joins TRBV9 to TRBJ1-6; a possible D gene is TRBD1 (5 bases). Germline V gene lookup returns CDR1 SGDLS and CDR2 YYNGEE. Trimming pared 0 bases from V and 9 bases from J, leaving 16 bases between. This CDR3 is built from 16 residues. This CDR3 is CASSVGLPSGGSPLHF. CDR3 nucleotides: TGTGCCAGCAGCGTAGGACTACCCTCGGGGGGTTCACCCCTCCACTTT.

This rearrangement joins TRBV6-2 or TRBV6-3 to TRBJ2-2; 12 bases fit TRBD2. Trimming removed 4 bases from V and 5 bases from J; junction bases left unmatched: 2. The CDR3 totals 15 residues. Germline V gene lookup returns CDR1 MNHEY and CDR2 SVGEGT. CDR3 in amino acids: CASSWTSGKTGELFF. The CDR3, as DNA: TGTGCCAGCAGTTGGACTAGCGGGAAAACCGGGGAGCTGTTTTTT.

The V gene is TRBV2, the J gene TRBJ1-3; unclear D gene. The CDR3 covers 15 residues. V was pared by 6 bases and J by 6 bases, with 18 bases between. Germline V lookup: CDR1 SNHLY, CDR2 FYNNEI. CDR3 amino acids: CASRPLSSAQNTIYF. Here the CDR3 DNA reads TGTGCCAGCAGGCCCCTTTCCTCAGCGCAAAACACCATATATTTT. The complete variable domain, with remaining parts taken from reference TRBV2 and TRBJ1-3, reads EPEVTQTPSHQVTQMGQEVILRCVPISNHLYFYWYRQILGQKVEFLVSFYNNEISEKSEIFDDQFSVERPDGSNFTLKIRSTKLEDSAMYFCASRPLSSAQNTIYFGEGSWLTVV.